This T cell receptor beta chain was recorded in a study of CD8+ T cells in alopecia areata listed by TCRdb under 2018. Study-level background: Treated patients were enrolled in an open-label pilot trial of oral tofacitinib, 5 to 10 mg twice daily, for moderate-to-severe alopecia areata. Tofacitinib was given for 6 to 18 months, followed by 6 months of follow-up off drug to assess delayed response and recurrence. In both human patients and the C3H/HeJ mouse model, the study applied high-throughput TCRbeta sequencing to look at T cell clonal expansion in alopecia areata. On the human side, TCRbeta sequencing was run on scalp tissue and on sorted CD4+ and CD8+ peripheral blood T cells from healthy controls and from alopecia areata patients with either patchy or totalis/universalis disease. Patients on tofacitinib were biopsied at baseline and after 4 and 24 weeks of treatment, and several of the patients also had a later scalp biopsy. Scalp clonality was compared across normal scalp (n=4), patchy alopecia areata scalp (n=8), and alopecia totalis/universalis scalp (n=8). RNA came from the PAXgene miRNA kit for fixed scalp, the miRNeasy kit for PBMCs, and the RNeasy kit for mouse skin. TCRbeta CDR3 regions were amplified by immunoSEQ multiplex PCR with 35 Vbeta forward and 13 Jbeta reverse primers. The research as a whole found: Higher clonality and more expanded CD8+ clones were observed in lesional scalp than in normal scalp, particularly in alopecia totalis/universalis, a finding suggestive of antigenic drive. Scalp TCR repertoire analysis is complicated because resident alphabeta T cells in normal human skin are also sequenced, whereas mouse skin is dominated by gammadelta T cells. Shared TCR sequences between patients were less evident than in mice, which may be partly attributable to HLA diversity in the patient population.

The library was made by the immunoSEQ multiplex PCR assay. To provide template for TCR sequencing, every sample had RNA extracted and reverse transcribed into cDNA. SuperScript III was used to make first-strand cDNA, primed with a 2:1 mix of oligo-dT and random hexamers. A synthetic immune receptor repertoire was used to gauge amplification bias, and whatever bias remained was removed computationally. Under the source paper's analysis protocol: Raw reads were preprocessed for error removal, and CDR3 was defined according to IMGT conventions as running from the conserved cysteine to phenylalanine. To get clonality, Shannon entropy was normalized by log2 of the number of productive unique TCRs and the result was subtracted from 1. CD4 or CD8 identity of scalp clones was inferred by cross-referencing scalp TCRbeta sequences with sorted blood CD4 and CD8 repertoires. Imported from immuneACCESS, the table was reduced by TCRdb to in-frame sequences with V and J called. These copies leave out some clones; in studies compared against another copy, an unresolved V gene accounts for under half, and the cause of the remainder is not known. Clone size and V and J calls were adopted from that table, with D and trimming inferred from the DNA. Here the sample has some 170,000 clones; less than 80% occur a single time. Roughly 10% of the sample is in the top ten clones.

The trim is 7 bases for V and 2 bases for J, with a gap of 15 bases between the germline ends. There are 13 amino acids in the CDR3, from cysteine to phenylalanine inclusive. Only CDR3 DNA remains: 39 bases, in frame from the first base. As encoded in the germline V gene, CDR1 is SQVTM while CDR2 is ANQGSEA. In regard to this clone: It has no known antigen specificity. Base qualities are not provided; no much larger clone lies one nucleotide away.

What the time point label conveys for this sample: baseline before oral tofacitinib. Lesional scalp punch biopsies and peripheral blood were collected from alopecia areata patients. After PBMCs were isolated by density centrifugation and stained for CD3, CD4 and CD8, a FACSAria was used to sort CD4+ and CD8+ T cells. The source was CD8+ T cells sorted from blood, collected at week 0. The chain uses TRBV29-1 and TRBJ2-7, with a tentative D gene TRBD1 over 6 matching bases. The receptor comes from a human donor with alopecia areata. The DNA reads TGCAGCGCTGAGACCGGGACACCCTACGAGCAGTACTTC. This yields the protein CSAETGTPYEQYF.